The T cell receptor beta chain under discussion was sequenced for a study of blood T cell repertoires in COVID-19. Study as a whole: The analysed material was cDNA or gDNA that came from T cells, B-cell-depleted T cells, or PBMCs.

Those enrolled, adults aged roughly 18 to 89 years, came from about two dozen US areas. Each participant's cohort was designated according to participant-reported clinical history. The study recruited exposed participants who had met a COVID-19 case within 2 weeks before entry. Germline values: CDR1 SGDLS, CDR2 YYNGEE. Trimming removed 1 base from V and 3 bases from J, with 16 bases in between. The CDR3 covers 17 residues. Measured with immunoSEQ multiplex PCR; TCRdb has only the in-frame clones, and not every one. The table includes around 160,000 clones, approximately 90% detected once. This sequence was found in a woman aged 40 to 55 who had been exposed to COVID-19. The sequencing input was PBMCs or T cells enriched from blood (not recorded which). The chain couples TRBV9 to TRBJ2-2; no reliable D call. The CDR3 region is CASSVTAGSPDTGELFF. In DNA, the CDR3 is TGTGCCAGCAGCGTAACCGCCGGGTCCCCGGACACCGGGGAGCTGTTTTTT.